The T cell receptor beta chain under discussion was sequenced for a study of T-cell memory formation after mild COVID-19. This clonotype was detected a few times. V was pared by 9 bases and J by 5 bases, with 4 bases between. The CDR3 has 10 residues. CDR1 is KGHDR and CDR2 is SFDVKD in the germline V gene. TCR alpha and TCR beta cDNA libraries carrying sample barcodes and UMIs were produced by 5'RACE using constant-segment primers. TCRdb re-called the 5' RACE reads with MiXCR, one entry per CDR3 protein. The data contain 350,000 to 450,000 distinct CDR3 sequences, around 27% of them seen just once; the ten biggest clones take up roughly 14%.

This TCR derives from an adult woman who had mild COVID-19 (a few samples of this study predate the infection). Cell type and time point are not known. The J gene is TRBJ2-1, the V gene TRBV24-1; D is undetermined. The sequenced sample consisted of PBMCs or a T cell subset sorted from them (not recorded which). CDR3 residues: CATGNNEQFF. The DNA of the CDR3 is TGTGCCACCGGGAACAATGAGCAGTTCTTC.